The 5 T cell receptor beta chains below all came from one sample that was sequenced in a study of Ad26.COV2.S vaccination and SARS-CoV-2 variants. Treatment given: about 20 received Ad26.COV2.S at low or high dose, single or two shots; several received placebo; per-sample allocation not given. Day 63 after the first vaccine or placebo injection was the time point for sampling. Clones were sequenced by immunoSEQ multiplex PCR, and TCRdb holds only the in-frame ones, with some missing. The sample lists about 440,000 clones; 90% were seen once. The sample in question was peripheral blood, obtained in a trial of Ad26.COV2.S vaccine versus placebo. All receptors come from a person between 18 and 60 years old who received the Ad26.COV2.S COVID-19 vaccine or a placebo.

To note about this clone: The junction shows a germline mismatch at one end, possibly a read error. The rearrangement joins TRBV5-8 to TRBJ2-7, with 8 positions matching TRBD2. Germline V CDR1 and CDR2: SGHTS, YDEGEE. The CDR3 sequence is 17 residues long. Here the CDR3 reads CASSLSGGGTPAYAQYF. In nucleotides, the CDR3 is TGTGCCAGCAGCCTCTCCGGGGGGGGCACTCCGGCCTACGCGCAGTACTTC.

The chain recombines TRBV29-1 with TRBJ2-7; 9 nucleotides agree with TRBD2. After removal of 7 bases from V and 1 base from J, the junction contained 5 bases not matched to a gene. The CDR3 consists of 13 residues. The germline CDR1 and CDR2 sequences are SQVTM and ANQGSEA. This CDR3 reads CSAGLAGSYEQYF. The CDR3 DNA sequence: TGCAGCGCTGGTCTAGCGGGATCCTACGAGCAGTACTTC.

The V and J genes are TRBV3-1 (or the pseudogene TRBV3-2) and TRBJ2-1; TRBD2 aligns across 14 bases. CDR1 is LGHDT and CDR2 is YNNKEL in the germline V gene (reference sequence). The V segment lost 5 bases and the J segment 6 bases; nucleotides outside the gene matches: 12. The CDR3 has 18 amino acids. The DNA for the CDR3 is TGTGCCAGCAGCGGAGGGACTAGCGGGAGTTCGGTTTCCAATGAGCAGTTCTTC. The encoded protein is CASSGGTSGSSVSNEQFF.

This chain joins TRBV7-2 and TRBJ1-4, with 7 bases aligning to TRBD1. Unmatched junction bases numbered 4, after V lost 5 bases and J lost 1 base. This CDR3 is 15 amino acids long. Per germline, CDR1 SGHTA and CDR2 FQGNSA. Here the CDR3 DNA reads TGTGCCAGCAGCCCAGGGGGACGAACTAATGAAAAACTGTTTTTT. This sequence encodes CASSPGGRTNEKLFF.

The CDR3 region is CASSLGQLSYEQYF. CDR3 bases: TGTGCCAGCAGCTTGGGACAGCTATCCTACGAGCAGTACTTC. V is TRBV5-6 and J is TRBJ2-7, with D perhaps matching TRBD1 (5 bases). V was cut by 0 bases and J by 1 base, with 8 bases left in between. Germline V CDR1 and CDR2: SGHDT, YYEEEE. The CDR3 runs to 14 residues. Combining the CDR3 with reference TRBV5-6 and TRBJ2-7 gives the whole variable domain DAGVTQSPTHLIKTRGQQVTLRCSPKSGHDTVSWYQQALGQGPQFIFQYYEEEERQRGNFPDRFSGHQFPNYSSELNVNALLLGDSALYLCASSLGQLSYEQYFGPGTRLTVT.